This record looks at one TCR beta chain sequence and its context. What it recognizes is unknown. These data are taken from a study of cytomegalovirus exposure and HLA in healthy donors. Primers included in the PCR were 60 Vbeta and 13 Jbeta primers. Sequencing used immunoSEQ multiplex PCR; TCRdb keeps in-frame clones, though not all of them. The profile shows about 190,000 clones, approximately 90% of them singletons. Study outcomes and limitations: Highly shared sequence variants in one cluster were likely a sequencing artifact. Reported results showed that the classifier diagnosed cytomegalovirus status with high specificity and sensitivity. In vitro checks showed that a few CMV-associated chains really do target CMV antigens. In a later analysis, at a false discovery rate of 0.05, 17,000 or so TCR beta sequences matched HLA alleles.

The sample consisted of PBMCs. The sequence derives from a boy aged 2 to 10 in good health and CMV-seronegative.

CDR3: CASSEKLAGGRNTQYF. The CDR3 nucleotides are TGTGCCAGCAGTGAGAAACTAGCGGGGGGGAGGAATACGCAGTATTTT. The V call is TRBV6-1, the J call TRBJ2-3, with 13 nucleotides matching TRBD2. This CDR3 contains 16 residues. Germline CDR1 is MNHNS and CDR2 is SASEGT. Trimming took 3 bases from V and 7 from J; bases not matched to a gene: 7.